A single T cell receptor (beta chain) is shown here with its context. Its antigen is unknown. Unique molecular identifiers were added to individual cDNA molecules. MiXCR, applied by TCRdb to the 5' RACE reads, yields one record per CDR3 protein. The table lists tens of thousands of distinct CDR3 sequences, around 14% of them singletons, with approximately 9.9% in the top ten. The CDR3 runs 13 residues. Germline V gene data show CDR1 as DFQATT and CDR2 as SNEGSKA (reference sequence). The V end lost 5 bases, the J end lost 3 bases, and 13 bases lay between the germline ends. This sample is drawn from a study of early T cells in non-severe SARS-CoV-2 infection. Across the study: Whole-blood bulk RNA, unsorted, was sequenced, and chains were unpaired. Study-wide results and limits: The study's VDJdb matching favored anti-spike CD8 responses and missed private and CD4 specificities.

The sequence was collected from an adult who was a healthcare worker with PCR-confirmed SARS-CoV-2 infection or an uninfected control (not recorded which). Source material: whole blood. The chain recombines TRBV20-1 with TRBJ1-1, with D unclear. CDR3 residues: CSAERGLDTEAFF. CDR3 coding DNA: TGCAGTGCTGAGAGAGGTCTTGACACTGAAGCTTTCTTT.